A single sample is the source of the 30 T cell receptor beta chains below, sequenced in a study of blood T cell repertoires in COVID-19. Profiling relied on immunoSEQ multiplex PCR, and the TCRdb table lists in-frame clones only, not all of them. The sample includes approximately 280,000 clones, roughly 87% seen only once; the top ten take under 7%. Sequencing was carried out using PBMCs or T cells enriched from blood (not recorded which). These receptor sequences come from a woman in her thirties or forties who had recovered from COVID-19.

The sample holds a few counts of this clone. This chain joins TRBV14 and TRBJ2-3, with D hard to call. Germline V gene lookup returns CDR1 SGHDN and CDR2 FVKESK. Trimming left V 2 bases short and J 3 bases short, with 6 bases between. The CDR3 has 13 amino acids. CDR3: CASSQFRTDTQYF. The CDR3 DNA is TGTGCCAGCAGCCAATTCCGGACAGATACGCAGTATTTT.

The DNA for the CDR3 is TGTGCCAGCACCCCCCGGCGGAGCTCCTACAATGAGCAGTTCTTC. This translates into CASTPRRSSYNEQFF. The chain carries TRBV28 and TRBJ2-1; D gene uncertain. The CDR3 loop spans 15 amino acids. V lost 7 bases and J lost 0, with 13 bases in between. Germline CDR1 is MDHEN and CDR2 is SYDVKM.

The CDR3 reads CASSLYRTRAWEQYF. CDR3 in DNA: TGTGCCAGCAGTTTATACCGGACACGGGCATGGGAGCAGTACTTC. The genes are TRBV28 and TRBJ2-7; a weak D match, TRBD1 (5 bases). This CDR3 is 15 amino acids long. V lost 1 base and J lost 7, with 17 bases in between. Germline CDR1 is MDHEN and CDR2 is SYDVKM. Filled out from reference TRBV28 and TRBJ2-7, the complete variable domain reads DVKVTQSSRYLVKRTGEKVFLECVQDMDHENMFWYRQDPGLGLRLIYFSYDVKMKEKGDIPEGYSVSREKKERFSLILESASTNQTSMYLCASSLYRTRAWEQYFGPGTRLTVT.

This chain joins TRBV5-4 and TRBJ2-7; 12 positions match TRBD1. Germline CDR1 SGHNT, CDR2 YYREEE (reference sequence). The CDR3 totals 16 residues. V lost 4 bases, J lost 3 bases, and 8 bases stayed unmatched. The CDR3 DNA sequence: TGTGCCAGCAGCGAGGGACAGGGGGCTCTACACTACGAGCAGTACTTC. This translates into CASSEGQGALHYEQYF.

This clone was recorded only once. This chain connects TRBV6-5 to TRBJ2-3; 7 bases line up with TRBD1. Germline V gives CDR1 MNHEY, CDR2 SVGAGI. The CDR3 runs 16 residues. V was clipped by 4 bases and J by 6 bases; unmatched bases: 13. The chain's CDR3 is CASSLGLGQTRDTQYF. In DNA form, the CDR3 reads TGTGCCAGCAGTTTAGGCCTGGGACAGACAAGGGATACGCAGTATTTT.

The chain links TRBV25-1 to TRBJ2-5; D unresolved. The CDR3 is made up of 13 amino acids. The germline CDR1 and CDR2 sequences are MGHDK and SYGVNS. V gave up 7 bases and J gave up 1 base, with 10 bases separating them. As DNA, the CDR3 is TGTGCCAGCACCCGGCGGTTCCAAGAGACCCAGTACTTC. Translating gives CASTRRFQETQYF.

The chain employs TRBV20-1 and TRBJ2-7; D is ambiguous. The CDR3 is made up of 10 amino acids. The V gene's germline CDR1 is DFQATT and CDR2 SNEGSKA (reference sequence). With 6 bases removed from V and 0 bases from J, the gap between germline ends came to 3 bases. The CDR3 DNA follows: TGCAGTGCCCTCTCCTACGAGCAGTACTTC. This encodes CSALSYEQYF.

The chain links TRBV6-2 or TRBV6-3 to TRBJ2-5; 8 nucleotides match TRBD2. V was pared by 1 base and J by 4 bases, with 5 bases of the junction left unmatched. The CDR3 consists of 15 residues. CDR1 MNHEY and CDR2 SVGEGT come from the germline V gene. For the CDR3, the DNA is TGTGCCAGCAGTTACTTCGGAACTAGCGGAGAGACCCAGTACTTC. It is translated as CASSYFGTSGETQYF.

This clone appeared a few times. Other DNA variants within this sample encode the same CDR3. CDR3 sequence (DNA): TGTGCCAGCAGCCAAAGGGGCACCGGGGAGCTGTTTTTT. Its protein is CASSQRGTGELFF. The chain carries TRBV3-1 (or the pseudogene TRBV3-2) and TRBJ2-2, with a possible D match to TRBD1 (5 bases). The length of the CDR3 is 13 residues. CDR1 is LGHDT, CDR2 YNNKEL, per germline (reference sequence). V lost 2 bases to trimming and J lost 4 bases, with 5 bases between them.

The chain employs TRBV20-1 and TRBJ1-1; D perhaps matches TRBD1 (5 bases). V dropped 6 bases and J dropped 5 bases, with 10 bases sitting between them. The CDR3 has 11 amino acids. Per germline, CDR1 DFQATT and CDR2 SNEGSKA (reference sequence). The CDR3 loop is CSAVRGTEAFF. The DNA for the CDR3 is TGCAGTGCAGTGCGGGGGACTGAAGCTTTCTTT.

CDR3 sequence reads: CASRTQGRWVEKLFF. CDR3 DNA: TGTGCCAGCAGAACACAGGGTCGGTGGGTTGAAAAACTGTTTTTT. The J gene is TRBJ1-4, the V gene TRBV28; maybe TRBD1 (6 bases). There are 15 residues in the CDR3. V lost 6 bases, J lost 7 bases, and 18 bases lay in between. CDR1 and CDR2 (germline): MDHEN, SYDVKM.

The CDR3 coding sequence is TGCGCCAGCCTTACCGGGACTAGCGGATACAATGAGCAGTTCTTC. This codes for CASLTGTSGYNEQFF. The chain employs TRBV5-1 and TRBJ2-1, with 11 positions matching TRBD2. Germline V lookup: CDR1 SGHRS, CDR2 YFSETQ. There are 15 residues in the CDR3. V lost 7 bases, J lost 4 bases, and 7 bases stayed unmatched.

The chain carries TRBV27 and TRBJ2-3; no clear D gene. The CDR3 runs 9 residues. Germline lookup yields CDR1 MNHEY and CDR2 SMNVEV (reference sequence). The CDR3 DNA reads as TGTGTAGGCACAGATACGCAGTATTTT. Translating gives CVGTDTQYF.

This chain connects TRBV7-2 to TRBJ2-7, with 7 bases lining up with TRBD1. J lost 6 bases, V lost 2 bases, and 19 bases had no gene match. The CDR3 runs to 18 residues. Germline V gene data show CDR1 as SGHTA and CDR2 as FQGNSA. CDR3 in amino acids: CASSLTAGTAQSKGEQYF. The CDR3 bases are TGTGCCAGCAGCTTAACCGCCGGGACAGCGCAAAGCAAGGGCGAGCAGTACTTC.

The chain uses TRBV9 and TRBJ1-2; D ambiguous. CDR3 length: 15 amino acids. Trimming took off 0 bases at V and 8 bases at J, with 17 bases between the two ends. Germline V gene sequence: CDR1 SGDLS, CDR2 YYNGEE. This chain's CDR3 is CASSVEEEGWLGYTF. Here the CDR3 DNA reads TGTGCCAGCAGCGTAGAGGAGGAGGGATGGTTGGGCTACACCTTC.

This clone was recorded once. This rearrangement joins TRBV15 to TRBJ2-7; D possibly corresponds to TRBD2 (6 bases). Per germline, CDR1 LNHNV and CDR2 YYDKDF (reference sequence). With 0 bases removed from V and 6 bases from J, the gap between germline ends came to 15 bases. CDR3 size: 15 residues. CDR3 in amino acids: CATSRDRRDGVEQYF. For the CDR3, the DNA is TGTGCCACCAGCAGAGATCGGCGGGACGGAGTCGAGCAGTACTTC.

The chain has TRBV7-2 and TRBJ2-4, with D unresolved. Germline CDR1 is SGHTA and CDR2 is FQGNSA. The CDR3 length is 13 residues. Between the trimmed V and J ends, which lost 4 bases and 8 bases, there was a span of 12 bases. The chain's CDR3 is CASSSGSVYIQYF. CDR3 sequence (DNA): TGTGCCAGCAGCTCCGGCAGCGTGTACATTCAGTACTTC.

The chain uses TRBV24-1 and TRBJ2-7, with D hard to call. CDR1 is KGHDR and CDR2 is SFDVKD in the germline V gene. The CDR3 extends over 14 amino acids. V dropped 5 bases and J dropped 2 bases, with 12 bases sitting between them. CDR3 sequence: CATSGPPPAYEQYF. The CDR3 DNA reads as TGTGCCACCAGTGGCCCCCCCCCGGCCTACGAGCAGTACTTC.

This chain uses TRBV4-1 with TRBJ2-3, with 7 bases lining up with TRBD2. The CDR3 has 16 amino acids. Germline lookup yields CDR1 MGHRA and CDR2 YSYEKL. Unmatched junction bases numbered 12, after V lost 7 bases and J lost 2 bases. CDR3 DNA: TGCGCCAGCAAAAAAGGGAGCGGGACCTCCACAGATACGCAGTATTTT. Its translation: CASKKGSGTSTDTQYF.

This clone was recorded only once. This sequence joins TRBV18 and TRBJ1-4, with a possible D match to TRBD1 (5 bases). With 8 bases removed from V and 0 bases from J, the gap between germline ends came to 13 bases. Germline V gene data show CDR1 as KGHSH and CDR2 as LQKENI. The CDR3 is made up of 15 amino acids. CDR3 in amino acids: CASAGQGATNEKLFF. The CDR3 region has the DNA TGTGCCAGCGCGGGGCAAGGTGCAACTAATGAAAAACTGTTTTTT.

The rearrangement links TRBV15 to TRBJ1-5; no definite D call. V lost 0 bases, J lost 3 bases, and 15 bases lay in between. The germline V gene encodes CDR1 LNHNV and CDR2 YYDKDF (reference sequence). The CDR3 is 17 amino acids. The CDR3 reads CATSRDYAGTNNQPQHF. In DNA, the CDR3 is TGTGCCACCAGCAGAGATTACGCAGGTACGAACAATCAGCCCCAGCATTTT.

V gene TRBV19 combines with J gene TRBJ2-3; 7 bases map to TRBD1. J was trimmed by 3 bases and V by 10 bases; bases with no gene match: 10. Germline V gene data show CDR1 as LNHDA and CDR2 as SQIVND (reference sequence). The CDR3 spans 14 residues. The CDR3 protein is CATKNTGATDTQYF. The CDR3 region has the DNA TGTGCCACCAAAAACACAGGGGCGACAGATACGCAGTATTTT.

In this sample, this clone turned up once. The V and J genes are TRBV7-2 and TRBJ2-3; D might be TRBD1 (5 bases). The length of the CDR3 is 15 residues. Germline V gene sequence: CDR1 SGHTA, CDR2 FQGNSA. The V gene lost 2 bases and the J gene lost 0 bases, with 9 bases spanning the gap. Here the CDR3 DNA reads TGTGCCAGCAGCTTATACAGGCGTAGCACAGATACGCAGTATTTT. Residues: CASSLYRRSTDTQYF.

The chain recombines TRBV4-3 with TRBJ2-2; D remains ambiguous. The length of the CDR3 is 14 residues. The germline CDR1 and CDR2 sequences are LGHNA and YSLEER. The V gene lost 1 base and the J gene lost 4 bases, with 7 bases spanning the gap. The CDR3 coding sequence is TGCGCCAGCAGCCAAGTTCGCGGCACCGGGGAGCTGTTTTTT. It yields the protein CASSQVRGTGELFF.

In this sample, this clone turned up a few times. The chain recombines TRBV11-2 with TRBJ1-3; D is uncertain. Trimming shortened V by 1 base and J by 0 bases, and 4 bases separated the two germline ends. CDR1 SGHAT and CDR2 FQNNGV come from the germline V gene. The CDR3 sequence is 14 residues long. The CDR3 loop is CASSLAVSGNTIYF. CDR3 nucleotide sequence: TGTGCCAGCAGCTTAGCGGTCTCTGGAAACACCATATATTTT. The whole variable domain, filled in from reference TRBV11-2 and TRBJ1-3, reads EAGVAQSPRYKIIEKRQSVAFWCNPISGHATLYWYQQILGQGPKLLIQFQNNGVVDDSQLPKDRFSAERLKGVDSTLKIQPAKLEDSAVYLCASSLAVSGNTIYFGEGSWLTVV.

The CDR3 sequence: CAWSQVGNTIYF. The CDR3 nucleotides are TGTGCCTGGTCACAGGTGGGAAACACCATATATTTT. This chain connects TRBV30 to TRBJ1-3; tentative D call: TRBD1 (5 bases). Germline V CDR1 and CDR2: GTSNPN, SVGIG (reference sequence). The CDR3 has 12 residues. Trimming left V 5 bases short and J 4 bases short, with 9 bases between. The full variable domain, with the rest looked up from reference TRBV30 and TRBJ1-3, is SQTIHQWPATLVQPVGSPLSLECTVEGTSNPNLYWYRQAAGRGLQLLFYSVGIGQISSEVPQNLSASRPQDRQFILSSKKLLLSDSGFYLCAWSQVGNTIYFGEGSWLTVV.

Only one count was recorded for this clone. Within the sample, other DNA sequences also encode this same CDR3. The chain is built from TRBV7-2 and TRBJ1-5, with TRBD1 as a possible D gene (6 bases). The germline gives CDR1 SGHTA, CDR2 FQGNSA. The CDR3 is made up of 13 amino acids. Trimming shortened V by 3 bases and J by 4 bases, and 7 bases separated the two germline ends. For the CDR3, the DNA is TGTGCCAGCAGCTTGCAGGGGAATCAGCCCCAGCATTTT. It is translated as CASSLQGNQPQHF. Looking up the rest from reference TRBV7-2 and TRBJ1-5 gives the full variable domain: GAGVSQSPSNKVTEKGKDVELRCDPISGHTALYWYRQSLGQGLEFLIYFQGNSAPDKSGLPSDRFSAERTGGSVSTLTIQRTQQEDSAVYLCASSLQGNQPQHFGDGTRLSIL.

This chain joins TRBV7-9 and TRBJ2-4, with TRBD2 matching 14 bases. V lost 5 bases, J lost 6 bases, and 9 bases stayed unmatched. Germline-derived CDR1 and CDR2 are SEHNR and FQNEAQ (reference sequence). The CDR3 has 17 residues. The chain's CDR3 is CASSQGTSGRYGNIQYF. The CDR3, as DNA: TGTGCCAGCAGCCAAGGGACTAGCGGGAGATATGGAAACATTCAGTACTTC.

Here the CDR3 DNA reads TGCGCCAGCAGCCAAGGGACCGGGAGAGGCTACAATGAGCAGTTCTTC. It codes for CASSQGTGRGYNEQFF. This rearrangement joins TRBV4-3 to TRBJ2-1; D perhaps matches TRBD2 (6 bases). There are 16 residues in the CDR3. Germline values: CDR1 LGHNA, CDR2 YSLEER. The V gene lost 1 base and the J gene lost 3 bases, with 13 bases spanning the gap.

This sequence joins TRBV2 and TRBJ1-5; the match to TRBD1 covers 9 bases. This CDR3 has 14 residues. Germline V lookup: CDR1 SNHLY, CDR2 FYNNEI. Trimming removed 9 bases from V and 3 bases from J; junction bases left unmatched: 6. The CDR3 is CASGQGITNQPQHF. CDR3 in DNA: TGTGCCAGTGGACAGGGGATAACCAATCAGCCCCAGCATTTT.